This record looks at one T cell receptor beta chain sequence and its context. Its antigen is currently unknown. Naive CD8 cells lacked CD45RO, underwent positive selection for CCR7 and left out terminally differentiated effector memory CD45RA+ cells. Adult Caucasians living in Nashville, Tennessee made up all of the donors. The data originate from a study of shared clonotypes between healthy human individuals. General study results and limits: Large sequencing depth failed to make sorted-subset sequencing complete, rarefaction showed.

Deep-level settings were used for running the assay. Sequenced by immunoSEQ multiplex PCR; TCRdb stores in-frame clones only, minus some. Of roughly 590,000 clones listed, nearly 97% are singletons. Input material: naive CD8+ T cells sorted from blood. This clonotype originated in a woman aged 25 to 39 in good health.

The CDR3 DNA is TGTGCCAGCATCTCAGGACAGGGGCACGGCTACACCTTC. It yields the protein CASISGQGHGYTF. The chain employs TRBV28 and TRBJ1-2, with 9 positions matching TRBD1. Looked up from germline, CDR1 is MDHEN and CDR2 is SYDVKM. The trim removed 7 bases at V and 8 bases at J, leaving 8 bases unmatched. This CDR3 spans 13 amino acids.